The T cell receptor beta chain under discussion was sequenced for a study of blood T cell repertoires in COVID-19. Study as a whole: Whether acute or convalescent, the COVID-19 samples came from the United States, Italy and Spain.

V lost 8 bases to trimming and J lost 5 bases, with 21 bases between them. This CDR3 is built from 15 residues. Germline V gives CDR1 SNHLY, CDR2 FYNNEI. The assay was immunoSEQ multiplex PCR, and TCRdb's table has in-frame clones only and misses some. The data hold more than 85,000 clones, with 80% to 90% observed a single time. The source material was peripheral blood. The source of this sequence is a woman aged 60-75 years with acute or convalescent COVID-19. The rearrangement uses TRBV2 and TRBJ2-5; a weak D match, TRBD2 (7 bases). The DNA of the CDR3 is TGTGCCAGCGGTGGGGACATCCGGCGGGGGGAGACCCAGTACTTC. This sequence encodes CASGGDIRRGETQYF.